These T cell receptor beta chains were read from a single sample in a study of blood T cells in healthy people across ages. TCRdb analysed the 5' RACE reads with MiXCR anew, one entry per CDR3 protein. The top ten clones hold about a fifth of a sample with 850,000 to 1,000,000 distinct CDR3 sequences, around 54% of them seen once. The sequencing input was blood. Receptor source: a woman aged 60-75 years in good health. Each CDR3 is given with its conserved first and last residue. D genes are given only for firm matches. Clone size is stated in some rows and not others, as once, few, many or a class when expanded.

TRBV29-1,TRBJ1-2,few,TRBD1,CSVDLAAGGFNYGYTF,TGCAGCGTTGACCTAGCGGCAGGGGGATTTAACTATGGCTACACCTTC
TRBV9,TRBJ2-2,.,.,CASSSASVKTGELFF,TGTGCCAGCAGCTCGGCTAGCGTCAAAACCGGGGAGCTGTTTTTT
TRBV7-2,TRBJ1-1,many,.,CASSSQTNTEAFF,TGTGCCAGCAGCTCGCAGACGAACACTGAAGCTTTCTTT
TRBV29-1,TRBJ2-3,few,.,CSVVPPADTQYF,TGCAGCGTTGTTCCCCCGGCCGATACGCAGTATTTT
TRBV29-1,TRBJ2-1,few,TRBD2,CSVEPPAGERGFYNEQFF,TGCAGCGTTGAACCTCCAGCGGGAGAGCGGGGTTTTTACAATGAGCAGTTCTTC
TRBV7-2,TRBJ2-4,.,TRBD2,CASGTGTSGNIQYF,TGTGCCAGCGGAACCGGGACTAGCGGTAACATTCAGTACTTC
TRBV7-9,TRBJ2-7,.,.,CASSLVPGGGTEQYF,TGTGCCAGCAGCTTAGTCCCCGGTGGGGGAACCGAGCAGTACTTC
TRBV6-2/TRBV6-3,TRBJ2-1,.,TRBD1,CASSYLDRGRHEQFF,TGTGCCAGCAGTTATTTGGACAGGGGGCGTCATGAGCAGTTCTTC
TRBV2,TRBJ2-7,.,.,CASRTSNLGGEQYF,TGTGCCAGCAGAACTAGCAATTTAGGTGGGGAGCAGTACTTC
TRBV20-1,TRBJ2-3,.,TRBD2,CSARASGRARSTDTQYF,TGCAGTGCTAGAGCCAGCGGGAGGGCCCGGAGCACAGATACGCAGTATTTT
TRBV29-1,TRBJ2-1,.,.,CSVEWGKAYNEQFF,TGCAGCGTTGAATGGGGCAAGGCCTACAATGAGCAGTTCTTC
TRBV11-2,TRBJ2-5,few,.,CASSFGTGSGGRNEQYF,TGTGCCAGCAGCTTCGGTACGGGCAGCGGTGGCCGCAATGAGCAGTACTTC
TRBV5-5,TRBJ1-2,.,.,CASSLSSTGGYGYTF,TGTGCCAGCAGCTTATCGTCGACAGGAGGCTATGGCTACACCTTC
TRBV29-1,TRBJ1-1,few,.,CSVEDPEGPNTEAFF,TGCAGCGTTGAAGATCCGGAGGGACCGAACACTGAAGCTTTCTTT
TRBV12-3/TRBV12-4,TRBJ2-4,.,.,CASSLDGTWGPAGIQYF,TGTGCCAGCAGTTTAGACGGGACTTGGGGCCCCGCTGGCATTCAGTACTTC
TRBV28,TRBJ2-7,.,.,CANSLFGRPPYEQYF,TGTGCCAACAGTTTGTTTGGACGTCCCCCCTACGAGCAGTACTTC
TRBV5-1,TRBJ2-3,.,TRBD2,CASSMAGTIGTDTQYF,TGCGCCAGCAGCATGGCTGGGACTATCGGAACAGATACGCAGTATTTT
TRBV29-1,TRBJ2-7,.,.,CSVVRAGTPLEQYF,TGCAGCGTTGTCCGGGCAGGAACCCCACTCGAGCAGTACTTC
TRBV15,TRBJ2-7,.,.,CATSRGDGNSYEQYF,TGTGCCACCAGCAGAGGGGACGGAAACTCCTACGAGCAGTACTTC
TRBV3-1,TRBJ2-5,.,TRBD1,CASSRSGTGRQTQYF,TGTGCCAGCAGCCGCTCCGGGACAGGGAGACAGACCCAGTACTTC
TRBV7-2,TRBJ2-7,.,TRBD1,CASSRGQGGHNEQYF,TGTGCCAGCAGCCGGGGACAGGGAGGGCACAATGAGCAGTACTTC
TRBV20-1,TRBJ2-7,.,TRBD1,CSALRDRGSEQYF,TGCAGTGCCCTCCGGGACAGGGGGTCCGAGCAGTACTTC
TRBV29-1,TRBJ2-7,few,TRBD1,CSAKTGTGASYEQYF,TGCAGCGCTAAAACCGGGACAGGGGCCTCCTACGAGCAGTACTTC
TRBV20-1,TRBJ2-3,few,.,CSADEWTDPLRDTQYF,TGCAGTGCAGACGAGTGGACAGACCCCTTACGAGATACGCAGTATTTT
TRBV28,TRBJ2-6,.,.,CASSRGWANVLTF,TGCGCCAGCAGCCGCGGTTGGGCCAACGTCCTGACTTTC
TRBV9,TRBJ2-1,.,TRBD2,CASSVEGREPNNEQFF,TGTGCCAGCAGCGTAGAGGGGCGGGAGCCGAACAATGAGCAGTTCTTC
TRBV7-2,TRBJ1-5,many,.,CASSLSDYQPQHF,TGTGCCAGCAGCTTGTCAGACTATCAGCCCCAGCATTTT
TRBV3-1,TRBJ2-7,.,.,CASSQFSQPSYEQYF,TGTGCCAGCAGCCAATTCAGCCAACCATCATACGAGCAGTACTTC
TRBV29-1,TRBJ1-5,.,.,CSVSGTDNQPQHF,TGCAGCGTTTCCGGGACGGACAATCAGCCCCAGCATTTT
TRBV29-1,TRBJ2-7,many,.,CSASTQGQQYF,TGCAGCGCCTCAACTCAGGGCCAGCAGTACTTC
TRBV28,TRBJ2-7,.,TRBD1,CASSAQGVWEQYF,TGTGCCAGCAGTGCACAGGGGGTATGGGAGCAGTACTTC
TRBV5-4,TRBJ2-7,once,TRBD1,CASSFYRGSEQYF,TGTGCCAGCAGCTTTTACAGGGGAAGCGAGCAGTACTTC
TRBV7-9,TRBJ1-2,.,.,CASSSTGGANYGYTF,TGTGCCAGCAGCTCAACGGGTGGGGCTAACTATGGCTACACCTTC
TRBV4-1,TRBJ2-1,few,.,CASSQDPPDYYNEQFF,TGCGCCAGCAGCCAAGATCCCCCCGACTACTACAATGAGCAGTTCTTC
TRBV12-3/TRBV12-4,TRBJ2-7,.,.,CASRRQFAEQYF,TGTGCCAGCAGGCGTCAATTCGCTGAGCAGTACTTC
TRBV6-2/TRBV6-3,TRBJ1-2,few,.,CASRPRLLDYGYTF,TGTGCCAGCAGGCCCCGACTGCTCGACTATGGCTACACCTTC
TRBV20-1,TRBJ2-7,.,.,CSARERGGPRVEQYF,TGCAGTGCTAGAGAAAGGGGGGGGCCTCGGGTCGAGCAGTACTTC
TRBV15,TRBJ1-1,few,.,CATSRAAVHAEAFF,TGTGCCACCAGCAGAGCGGCGGTTCACGCTGAAGCTTTCTTT
TRBV7-2,TRBJ2-7,.,.,CASSPQGIPADYEQYF,TGTGCCAGCAGCCCCCAGGGGATCCCCGCGGACTACGAGCAGTACTTC
TRBV30,TRBJ1-6,.,.,CAFSGQIDNSPLHF,TGTGCCTTCTCAGGACAGATCGATAATTCACCCCTCCACTTT
TRBV7-2,TRBJ1-5,.,TRBD1,CASSFSGGQPQHF,TGTGCCAGCAGCTTTTCAGGGGGTCAGCCCCAGCATTTT
TRBV20-1,TRBJ2-1,.,TRBD2,CSARLILAGGGNEQFF,TGCAGTGCTAGACTCATACTAGCGGGAGGTGGGAACGAGCAGTTCTTC
TRBV6-5,TRBJ1-2,.,.,CASSYSKSNYGYTF,TGTGCCAGCAGTTACTCGAAGTCTAACTATGGCTACACCTTC
TRBV7-2,TRBJ2-5,few,.,CASSSVQPGHKEETQYF,TGTGCCAGCAGCTCCGTCCAGCCGGGACATAAAGAGGAGACCCAGTACTTC
TRBV18,TRBJ1-4,.,.,CASSPVTTNERLFF,TGTGCCAGCTCACCGGTTACGACTAATGAAAGACTGTTTTTT
TRBV5-1,TRBJ2-1,once,TRBD2,CASSRLAGTNEQFF,TGCGCCAGCAGCAGGCTAGCGGGAACCAATGAGCAGTTCTTC
TRBV12-3/TRBV12-4,TRBJ1-6,.,TRBD1,CASSPMDREGPLHF,TGTGCCAGCAGTCCTATGGACAGGGAGGGCCCCCTCCACTTT
TRBV9,TRBJ2-3,many,TRBD2,CASSVGAGGITDTQYF,TGTGCCAGCAGCGTAGGTGCGGGAGGTATCACAGATACGCAGTATTTT
TRBV15,TRBJ2-4,few,.,CATSRGPELAKNIQYF,TGTGCCACCAGCAGAGGTCCCGAGCTAGCCAAAAACATTCAGTACTTC